The text below deals with one T cell receptor (beta chain). This record belongs to a study of blood T cell repertoires in COVID-19. With 5 bases removed from V and 9 bases from J, the gap between germline ends came to 10 bases. This CDR3 comprises 12 residues. Germline V gene sequence: CDR1 SGHAT, CDR2 FQNNGV. Original data processing: Reference gene primers were amplified, and this amplification served to estimate nucleated cell counts. The data were produced by immunoSEQ multiplex PCR, yet TCRdb's version contains in-frame clones alone and is incomplete. Clonal size and the V and J genes are those of that table, whereas D and trimming came from the DNA. The sample contains hundreds of thousands of clones, more than 75% of which appear only once. Participants were placed into cohorts based on the clinical history they reported.

The origin of this receptor is a woman between 45 and 60 years old who had recovered from COVID-19. Sequenced: PBMCs or T cells enriched from blood (not recorded which). This chain uses TRBV11-2 with TRBJ2-2; unclear D gene. The chain's CDR3 is CASSQSDRELFF. CDR3 sequence (DNA): TGTGCCAGCAGCCAAAGCGACCGGGAGCTGTTTTTT.